This TCR beta chain was recovered during a study of T cells in localized non-small cell lung cancer. Method: immunoSEQ multiplex PCR; TCRdb's copy keeps in-frame clones and lacks some. The data show roughly 30,000 clones, roughly 84% seen once. Study findings and constraints: Highest T cell clonality was seen in uninvolved adjacent lung, surpassing that measured in tumor. Heterogeneity is still possible, as just one tumor region was sequenced.

The CDR3 runs to 15 residues. Trimming took 5 bases from V and 0 from J, leaving 10 bases between them. The germline gives CDR1 MDHEN, CDR2 SYDVKM. In regard to this clone: As yet, its antigen is unknown.

This sample comprised peripheral blood mononuclear cells, obtained before any cancer treatment. The chain joins TRBV28 to TRBJ2-2; possible D gene TRBD2, 5 bases. This clonotype originated in a man aged 40 to 75 with stage III lung adenocarcinoma. The CDR3 protein is CASSEGYANTGELFF. For the CDR3, the DNA is TGTGCCAGCAGTGAGGGTTACGCGAACACCGGGGAGCTGTTTTTT.